This record covers a single TCR beta chain. Its antigen remains unidentified. This record comes from a study of T cells in localized non-small cell lung cancer. TCRdb's table, derived via immunoSEQ multiplex PCR, lists solely in-frame clones and lacks some. The sample has approximately 2,300 clones; 30% are singletons. Study-wide results and limits: Analysis by sequencing included only one tumor region, so heterogeneity remains possible.

Per germline, CDR1 LNHDA and CDR2 SQIVND (reference sequence). V lost 3 bases, J lost 1 base, and 5 bases lay in between. This CDR3 contains 13 residues. Specimen: normal lung tissue next to the tumor, collected before any cancer treatment. The gene calls are TRBV19 and TRBJ2-3; no clear D gene. The receptor was derived from a female donor older than 55 with stage I squamous cell lung carcinoma. Here the CDR3 DNA reads TGTGCCAGTAGTATCGTGGGCACAGATACGCAGTATTTT. Translated, it gives CASSIVGTDTQYF. The variable domain in full, with the rest retrieved from reference TRBV19 and TRBJ2-3, is DGGITQSPKYLFRKEGQNVTLSCEQNLNHDAMYWYRQDPGQGLRLIYYSQIVNDFQKGDIAEGYSVSREKKESFPLTVTSAQKNPTAFYLCASSIVGTDTQYFGPGTRLTVL.